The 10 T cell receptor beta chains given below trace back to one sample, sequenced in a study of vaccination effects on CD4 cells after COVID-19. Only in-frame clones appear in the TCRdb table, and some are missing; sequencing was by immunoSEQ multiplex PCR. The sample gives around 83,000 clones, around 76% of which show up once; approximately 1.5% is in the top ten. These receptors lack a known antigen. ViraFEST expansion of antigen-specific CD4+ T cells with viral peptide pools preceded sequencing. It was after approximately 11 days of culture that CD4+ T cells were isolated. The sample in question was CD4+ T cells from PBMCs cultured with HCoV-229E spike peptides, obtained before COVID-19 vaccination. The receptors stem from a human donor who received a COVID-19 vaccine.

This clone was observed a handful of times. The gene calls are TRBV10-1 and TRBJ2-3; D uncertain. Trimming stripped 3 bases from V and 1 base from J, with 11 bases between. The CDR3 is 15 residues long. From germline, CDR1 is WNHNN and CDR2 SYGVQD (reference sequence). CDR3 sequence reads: CASSEIRVGTDTQYF. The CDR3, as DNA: TGCGCCAGCAGTGAAATACGAGTGGGCACAGATACGCAGTATTTT.

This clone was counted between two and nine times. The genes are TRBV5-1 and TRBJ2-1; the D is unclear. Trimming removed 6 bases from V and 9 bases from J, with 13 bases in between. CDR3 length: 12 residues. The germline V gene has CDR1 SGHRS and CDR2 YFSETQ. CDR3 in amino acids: CASNVLGSEQFF. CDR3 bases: TGCGCCAGCAATGTTCTCGGCAGTGAGCAGTTCTTC. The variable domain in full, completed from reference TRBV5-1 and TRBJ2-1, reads KAGVTQTPRYLIKTRGQQVTLSCSPISGHRSVSWYQQTPGQGLQFLFEYFSETQRNKGNFPGRFSGRQFSNSRSEMNVSTLELGDSALYLCASNVLGSEQFFGPGTRLTVL.

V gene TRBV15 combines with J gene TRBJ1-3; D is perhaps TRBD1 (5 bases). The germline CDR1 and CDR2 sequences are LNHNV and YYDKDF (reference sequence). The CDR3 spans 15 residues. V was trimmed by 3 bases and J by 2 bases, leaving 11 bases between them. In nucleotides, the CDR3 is TGTGCCACCAGCAGGGAACGACAGACTGGAAACACCATATATTTT. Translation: CATSRERQTGNTIYF.

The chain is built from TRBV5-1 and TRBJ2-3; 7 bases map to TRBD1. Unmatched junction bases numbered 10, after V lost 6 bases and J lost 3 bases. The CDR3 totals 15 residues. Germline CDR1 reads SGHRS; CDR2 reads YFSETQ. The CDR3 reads CASTNLPQGTDTQYF. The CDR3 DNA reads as TGCGCCAGCACCAACCTCCCACAGGGGACAGATACGCAGTATTTT.

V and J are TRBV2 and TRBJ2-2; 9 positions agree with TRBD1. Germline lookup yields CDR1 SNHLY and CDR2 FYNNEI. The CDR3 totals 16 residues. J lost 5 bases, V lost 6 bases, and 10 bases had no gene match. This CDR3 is CASRDMGQGETGELFF. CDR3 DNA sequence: TGTGCCAGCAGAGATATGGGACAGGGAGAGACCGGGGAGCTGTTTTTT.

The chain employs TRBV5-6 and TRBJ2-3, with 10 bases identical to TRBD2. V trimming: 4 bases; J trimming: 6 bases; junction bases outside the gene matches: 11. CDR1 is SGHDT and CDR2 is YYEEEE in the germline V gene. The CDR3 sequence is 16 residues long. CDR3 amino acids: CASSGGTSALIDTQYF. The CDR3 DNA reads TGTGCCAGCAGCGGAGGGACTAGCGCTCTTATTGATACGCAGTATTTT.

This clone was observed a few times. The CDR3 nucleotides are TGTGCCAGCAGCGTAGGTGGTTGGGACACCGGGGAGCTGTTTTTT. Protein: CASSVGGWDTGELFF. The rearrangement uses TRBV9 and TRBJ2-2; D not certain. The CDR3 is 15 residues long. Germline CDR1 and CDR2: SGDLS and YYNGEE. Trimming took 0 bases from V and 3 from J, leaving 9 bases between them.

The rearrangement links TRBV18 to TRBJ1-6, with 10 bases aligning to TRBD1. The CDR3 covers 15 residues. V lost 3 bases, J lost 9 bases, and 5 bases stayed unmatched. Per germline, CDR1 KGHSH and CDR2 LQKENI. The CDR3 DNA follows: TGTGCCAGCTCACCTGGGACAGGGGTCGTTTCACCCCTCCACTTT. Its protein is CASSPGTGVVSPLHF.

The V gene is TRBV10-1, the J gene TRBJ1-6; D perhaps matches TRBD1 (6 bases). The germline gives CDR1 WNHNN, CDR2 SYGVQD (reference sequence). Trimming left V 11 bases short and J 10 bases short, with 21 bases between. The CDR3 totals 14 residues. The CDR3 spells CASSLAGVDSPLHF. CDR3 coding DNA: TGCGCCTCTTCTCTGGCAGGGGTAGACTCACCCCTCCACTTT.

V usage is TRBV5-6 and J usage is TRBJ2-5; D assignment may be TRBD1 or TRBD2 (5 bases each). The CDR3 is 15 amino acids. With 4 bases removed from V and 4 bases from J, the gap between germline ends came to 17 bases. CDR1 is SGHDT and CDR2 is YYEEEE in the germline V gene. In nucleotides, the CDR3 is TGTGCCAGCAGCCCCCTTACCGGGGCCTCAGAGACCCAGTACTTC. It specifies CASSPLTGASETQYF. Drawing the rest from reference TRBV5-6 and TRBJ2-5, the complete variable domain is DAGVTQSPTHLIKTRGQQVTLRCSPKSGHDTVSWYQQALGQGPQFIFQYYEEEERQRGNFPDRFSGHQFPNYSSELNVNALLLGDSALYLCASSPLTGASETQYFGPGTRLLVL.